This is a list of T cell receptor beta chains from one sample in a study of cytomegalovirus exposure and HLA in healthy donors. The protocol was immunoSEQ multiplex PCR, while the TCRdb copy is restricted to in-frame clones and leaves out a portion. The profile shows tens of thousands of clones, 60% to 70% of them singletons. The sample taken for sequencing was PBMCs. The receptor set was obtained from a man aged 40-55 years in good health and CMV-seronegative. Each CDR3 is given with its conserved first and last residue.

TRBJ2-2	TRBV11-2	CASSLDYNTGELFF
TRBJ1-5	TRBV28	CASTPGSNQPQHF
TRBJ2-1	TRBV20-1	CSARGYNEQFF
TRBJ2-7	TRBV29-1	CSVQRDSYEQYF
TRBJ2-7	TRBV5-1	CASSSPGTYEQYF
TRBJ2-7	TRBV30	CAWTKDSYEQYF
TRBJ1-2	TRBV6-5	CASSSTTRNYGYTF
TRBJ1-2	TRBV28	CASSLEGVVDGYTF
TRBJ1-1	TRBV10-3	CAISESTGVTEAFF
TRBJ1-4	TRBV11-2	CASSLAGGYEKLFF
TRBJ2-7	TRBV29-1	CSVEEIVQCSYEQYF